The source of this TCR beta chain is a study of blood T cell repertoires in COVID-19. On the study more broadly: COVID-19 samples collected from the United States, Italy and Spain covered acute and convalescent phases.

Measured with immunoSEQ multiplex PCR; TCRdb has only the in-frame clones, and not every one. This repertoire shows tens of thousands of clones, roughly 78% found once; its top ten account for over 7%. With V trimmed by 2 bases and J by 6 bases, 11 bases remained unmatched. The CDR3 is 16 residues long. Germline CDR1 is SGDLS and CDR2 is YYNGEE. The sample comprised peripheral blood. This rearrangement joins TRBV9 to TRBJ2-7; 10 bases map to TRBD2. The receptor comes from a human donor in a cohort sampled during active COVID-19. The CDR3 region has the DNA TGTGCCAGCAGCGTGTCCCCAGCGGGGGGGCCTATCGAGCAGTACTTC. This translates into CASSVSPAGGPIEQYF.